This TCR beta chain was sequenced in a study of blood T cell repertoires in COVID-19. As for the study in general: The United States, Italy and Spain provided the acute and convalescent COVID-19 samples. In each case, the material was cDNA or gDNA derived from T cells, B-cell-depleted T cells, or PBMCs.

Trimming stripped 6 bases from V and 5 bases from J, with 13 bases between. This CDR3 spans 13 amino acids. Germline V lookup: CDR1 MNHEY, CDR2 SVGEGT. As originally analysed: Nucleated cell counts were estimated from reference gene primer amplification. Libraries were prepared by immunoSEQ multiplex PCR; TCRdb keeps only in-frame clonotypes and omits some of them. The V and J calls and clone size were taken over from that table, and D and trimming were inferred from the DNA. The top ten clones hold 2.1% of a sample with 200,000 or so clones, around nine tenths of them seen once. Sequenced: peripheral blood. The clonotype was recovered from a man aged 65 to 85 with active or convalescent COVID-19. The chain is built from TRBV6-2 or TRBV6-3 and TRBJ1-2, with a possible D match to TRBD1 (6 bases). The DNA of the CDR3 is TGTGCCAGCAGCCCGGACAGTTCTTATGGCTACACCTTC. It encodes CASSPDSSYGYTF.